These 15 T cell receptor beta chains were all obtained from the same sample, sequenced in a study of naive and memory T cell subsets. The study's findings and limits: Possibly reflecting memory cells re-expressing CD45RA, a few larger clonotypes occurred in naive repertoires, especially CD8.

Two oligonucleotides, mixed equimolar, formed the beta constant-region primer covering TRBC1 and TRBC2. Four rounds of PCR amplified the ligated cDNA using nested alpha and beta constant-region primers plus SP2. Each CDR3 protein gets one entry after TCRdb re-called the UMI-ligation and nested PCR reads with MiXCR. Found here are roughly 140,000 distinct CDR3 sequences, approximately 21% of them singletons; the top ten hold about 0.57%. These TCRs' antigens remain unknown. Sample: naive CD8+ T cells from blood. These receptors all stem from a human donor in good health.

The V call is TRBV4-1, the J call TRBJ1-1, with D possibly matching TRBD1 (6 bases). This CDR3 region has 16 residues. V dropped 3 bases and J dropped 0 bases, with 14 bases sitting between them. CDR1 is MGHRA and CDR2 is YSYEKL in the germline V gene. The CDR3 DNA sequence: TGCGCCAGCAGCCAGGCAGGGGCTCCGATGAACACTGAAGCTTTCTTT. Translation gives CASSQAGAPMNTEAFF.

There are a few counts of this clonotype. The genes are TRBV9 and TRBJ2-3; TRBD2 aligns across 9 bases. CDR1 is SGDLS and CDR2 is YYNGEE in the germline V gene. Germline trimming cut 0 bases from V and 0 bases from J; bases unmatched to any gene: 2. This CDR3 contains 16 residues. Here the CDR3 DNA reads TGTGCCAGCAGCGTAGTTGGGACTAGCAGCACAGATACGCAGTATTTT. Translated, it gives CASSVVGTSSTDTQYF.

This chain connects TRBV5-8 to TRBJ1-5; D ambiguous. The germline V and J ends were trimmed by 2 bases and 5 bases, with 14 bases remaining between them. This CDR3 is built from 15 residues. The germline V gene has CDR1 SGHTS and CDR2 YDEGEE. This CDR3 reads CASSFPGSEDQPQHF. CDR3 nucleotide sequence: TGTGCCAGCAGCTTCCCCGGGTCCGAGGATCAGCCCCAGCATTTT.

This clonotype was counted a few times. The chain has TRBV7-9 and TRBJ1-1; 8 positions agree with TRBD1. The V and J ends lost 5 bases and 4 bases, in that order; junction bases with no gene match: 6. Germline CDR1 and CDR2: SEHNR and FQNEAQ (reference sequence). CDR3 length equals 14 residues. CDR3: CASSARQGTTEAFF. CDR3 in DNA: TGTGCCAGCAGCGCCAGACAGGGGACCACTGAAGCTTTCTTT.

This clonotype has a handful of counts. This chain connects TRBV29-1 to TRBJ2-7, with D unclear. Trimming took off 6 bases at V and 2 bases at J, with 14 bases between the two ends. The CDR3 is made up of 13 amino acids. The germline gives CDR1 SQVTM, CDR2 ANQGSEA. The CDR3 spells CSVIVSPTYEQYF. CDR3 DNA sequence: TGCAGCGTGATCGTCAGCCCGACCTACGAGCAGTACTTC.

This clonotype was detected a few times. Written as DNA, the CDR3 is TGTGCCTGGATCCGGGATGGCTTCTCTAGCACAGATACGCAGTATTTT. Translation gives CAWIRDGFSSTDTQYF. The gene calls are TRBV30 and TRBJ2-3, with D possibly matching TRBD2 (5 bases). V was trimmed by 4 bases and J by 0 bases, leaving 17 bases between them. CDR3 length: 16 residues. Per the germline V gene, CDR1 is GTSNPN and CDR2 is SVGIG (reference sequence).

The sample holds a few counts of this clonotype. The chain couples TRBV21-1 to TRBJ1-2; TRBD1, the table's D call, lacks a check against the DNA. TRBV21-1 is noted as a pseudogene. The CDR3 has 14 residues. In DNA, the CDR3 is TGTGCCAGCAGCCTTCCCCCAGGACACCCCAGTGGTACCTTC. The encoded protein is CASSLPPGHPSGTF.

In its sample, this clonotype was seen a few times. This chain joins TRBV7-2 and TRBJ2-7; 8 bases are shared with TRBD2. Germline assignment: CDR1 SGHTA and CDR2 FQGNSA. V dropped 3 bases and J dropped 5; count of bases not matched to a gene: 6. The CDR3 spans 14 residues. The CDR3 DNA is TGTGCCAGCAGCTTGGGCGGGAGGCCTGACGAGCAGTACTTC. Translation: CASSLGGRPDEQYF. Drawing the rest from reference TRBV7-2 and TRBJ2-7, the complete variable domain is GAGVSQSPSNKVTEKGKDVELRCDPISGHTALYWYRQSLGQGLEFLIYFQGNSAPDKSGLPSDRFSAERTGGSVSTLTIQRTQQEDSAVYLCASSLGGRPDEQYFGPGTRLTVT.

The rearrangement uses TRBV7-2 and TRBJ2-7; D may correspond to TRBD1 or TRBD2 (5 bases each). Trimming shortened V by 2 bases and J by 6 bases, and 26 bases separated the two germline ends. The CDR3 totals 18 residues. CDR1 is SGHTA, CDR2 FQGNSA, per germline. The CDR3 is CASSLSGSGFGGRVEQYF. The CDR3 coding sequence is TGTGCCAGCAGCTTATCGGGCTCGGGATTCGGCGGCAGGGTCGAGCAGTACTTC.

This clonotype was observed a handful of times. The rearrangement links TRBV7-2 to TRBJ2-1; D remains ambiguous. The V and J ends lost 5 bases and 3 bases respectively, with 11 bases between them. This CDR3 is built from 14 residues. Germline values: CDR1 SGHTA, CDR2 FQGNSA. The DNA of the CDR3 is TGTGCCAGCAGCCCCGAGCGAAACTACAATGAGCAGTTCTTC. This translates into CASSPERNYNEQFF.

The chain carries TRBV7-8 and TRBJ1-2; D is unclear. V was trimmed by 5 bases and J by 6 bases, leaving 19 bases between them. CDR1 is SGHVS, CDR2 FQNEAQ, per germline. The length of the CDR3 is 15 residues. Written as DNA, the CDR3 is TGTGCCAGCAGCCAGGCCCGCGGCCCCGGCGATGGCTACACCTTC. Translating it yields CASSQARGPGDGYTF. Combining the CDR3 with reference TRBV7-8 and TRBJ1-2 gives the whole variable domain GAGVSQSPRYKVAKRGQDVALRCDPISGHVSLFWYQQALGQGPEFLTYFQNEAQLDKSGLPSDRFFAERPEGSVSTLKIQRTQQEDSAVYLCASSQARGPGDGYTFGSGTRLTVV.

This clonotype occurred a few times. A read error may account for a junction end that differs from germline. The chain employs TRBV7-7 and TRBJ1-3; a possible D gene is TRBD1 (5 bases). In germline, CDR1 is SSHAT, CDR2 FNYEAQ (reference sequence). The length of the CDR3 is 14 residues. The CDR3 loop reads CASSSGVGGNTIYF. The CDR3 nucleotides are TGTGCTAGCAGCTCGGGGGTGGGCGGAAACACCATATATTTT.

This clonotype has only a few counts. The genes are TRBV6-5 and TRBJ1-1, with unresolved D. CDR1 is MNHEY, CDR2 SVGAGI, per germline. V was trimmed by 4 bases and J by 3 bases, leaving 15 bases between them. There are 15 residues in the CDR3. CDR3 sequence: CASSSLTYGDTEAFF. The CDR3 bases are TGTGCCAGCAGTTCATTAACGTACGGTGACACTGAAGCTTTCTTT.

This chain joins TRBV13 and TRBJ2-7, with D unclear. The CDR3 loop spans 15 amino acids. CDR1 PRHDT and CDR2 FYEKMQ come from the germline V gene (reference sequence). V lost 0 bases, J lost 7 bases, and 16 bases lay in between. CDR3 DNA sequence: TGTGCCAGCAGCTTAGGCTGGTCGGCAGTTGATGAGCAGTACTTC. As protein: CASSLGWSAVDEQYF.

This clonotype occurred a few times. This chain connects TRBV7-2 to TRBJ2-7; 7 bases fit TRBD2. The V segment lost 1 base and the J segment 3 bases; nucleotides outside the gene matches: 12. CDR3 length: 17 residues. Germline CDR1 and CDR2: SGHTA and FQGNSA. The chain's CDR3 is CASSLVGGGPSYYEQYF. DNA of the CDR3: TGTGCCAGCAGCTTAGTTGGGGGAGGGCCCTCATACTACGAGCAGTACTTC.